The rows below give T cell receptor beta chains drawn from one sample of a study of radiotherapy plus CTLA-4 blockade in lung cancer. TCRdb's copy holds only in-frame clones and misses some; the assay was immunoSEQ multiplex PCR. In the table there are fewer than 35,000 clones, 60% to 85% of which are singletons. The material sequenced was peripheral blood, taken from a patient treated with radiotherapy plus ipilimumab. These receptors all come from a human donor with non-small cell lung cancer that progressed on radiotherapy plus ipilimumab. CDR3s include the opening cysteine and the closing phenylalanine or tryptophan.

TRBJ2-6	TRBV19	CASSIPHSGANVLTF
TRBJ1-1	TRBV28	CASFGPLGTEAFF
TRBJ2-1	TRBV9	CASSVGLSYNEQFF
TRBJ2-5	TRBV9	CASSVGQGGETQYF
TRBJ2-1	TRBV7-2	CASSPDWASGRRDEQFF
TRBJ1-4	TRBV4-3	CASSQGPDRVSEKLFF
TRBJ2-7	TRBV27	CASSLSAGTGTHEQYF
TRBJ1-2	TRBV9	CASSPHGPDGYGYTF
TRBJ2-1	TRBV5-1	CASSLTAGVGNEQFF
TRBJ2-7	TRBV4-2	CASSQASTSYEQYF
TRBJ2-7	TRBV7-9	CASSSEHKGPKYF
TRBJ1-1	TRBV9	CASSVRVNTEAFF
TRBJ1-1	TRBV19	CASLQDRGRGTEAFF
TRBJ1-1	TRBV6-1	CASSEGELREAFF
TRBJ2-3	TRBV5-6	CASSERGNTQYF
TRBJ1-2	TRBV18	CASSSGIQNGYTF
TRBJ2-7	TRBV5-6	CASWTAYEDYEQYF
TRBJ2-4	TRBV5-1	CASSDGQGWGMNIQYF
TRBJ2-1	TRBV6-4	CASSDGTGGNEQFF
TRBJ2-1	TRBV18	CASTPPSSYNEQFF
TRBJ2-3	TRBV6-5	CASSYGVQDTQYF
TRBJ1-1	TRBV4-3	CASSQDVGGLTEAFF
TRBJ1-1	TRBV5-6	CASSQLTVLSEAFF
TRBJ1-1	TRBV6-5	CASSYTDNTEAFF
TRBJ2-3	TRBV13	CASSSWGARTDTQYF
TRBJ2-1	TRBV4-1	CASSQGGGLEVEQFF
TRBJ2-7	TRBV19	CASSWDSQTLYEQYF
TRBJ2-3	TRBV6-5	CASRRAGGLNTQYF
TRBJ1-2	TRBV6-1	CASSDRGPVDGYTF
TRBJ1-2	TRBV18	CASSPVGGRKDGYTF
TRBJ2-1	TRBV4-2	CASSQGANEQFF